Listed below are T cell receptor beta chains from one sample, sequenced in a study of tumor and adjacent non-tumor tissue in lung cancer. TCRdb used MiXCR to reprocess the multiplex PCR reads, holding one entry per CDR3 protein. The sample lists 91,000 or so distinct CDR3 sequences; about 70% were seen once. The sequenced sample consisted of lung tumor tissue. These receptors were taken from a man in his fifties or sixties with non-small cell lung cancer. Both conserved end residues are part of each CDR3. A D gene is named only where the DNA matches it firmly.

J: TRBJ1-2
D: -
V: TRBV6-5
CDR3: CASGYSGGQGGYTF

J: TRBJ2-1
D: -
V: TRBV11-2
CDR3: CASNPPWRSSYNVQFF

J: TRBJ2-7
D: -
V: TRBV29-1
CDR3: CSIETGSYEQYF

J: TRBJ1-5
D: TRBD1
V: TRBV19
CDR3: CASSKGQGDQPQHF

J: TRBJ1-6
D: -
V: TRBV7-9
CDR3: CDSSQGRNSPLHF

J: TRBJ2-3
D: -
V: TRBV11-2
CDR3: CASSLGASGWASTDTQYF

J: TRBJ2-2
D: TRBD1
V: TRBV11-1
CDR3: CASSFVMTGELSF

J: TRBJ2-3
D: TRBD2
V: TRBV11-3
CDR3: CASWVAGGTTDTQYF

J: TRBJ2-5
D: TRBD2
V: TRBV2
CDR3: CASNPLAGGGETQYF

J: TRBJ1-1
D: -
V: TRBV7-9
CDR3: CVSSHRGWADREAFF

J: TRBJ2-1
D: TRBD2
V: TRBV6-2/TRBV6-3
CDR3: CASSSLAGVINEQFF

J: TRBJ1-5
D: -
V: TRBV4-1
CDR3: CAISQAGFGSNQPQHF

J: TRBJ1-5
D: -
V: TRBV6-6
CDR3: CTSAVLLVYSNQPQHF

J: TRBJ1-6
D: -
V: TRBV4-3
CDR3: CANSESGSSPLHF